Given below is one T cell receptor beta chain in context. The data belong to a study of response to subunit inactivated influenza vaccine. CDR3 length: 14 residues. V lost 4 bases and J lost 2, with 11 bases in between. CDR1 is SGHRS and CDR2 is YFSETQ in the germline V gene. TCRdb passed the RT-PCR reads through MiXCR, listing each CDR3 protein once. The table has some 550,000 distinct CDR3 sequences, under 25% seen once. The sample was also reused in another study, on T cells expressing NK-cell markers. From that second work: UMIs accompanied the 5'RACE template switching by which TCR beta cDNA was made. Sorted CD3+CD56-NKG2C+, CD3+CD56+NKG2C+ and CD3+CD56+NKG2C- T cells supplied the TCR beta repertoires. Out of eight donors sequenced, seven tested HCMV-seropositive and the remaining one seronegative. Topping the CD3+CD56-NKG2C+ fraction as well were these clonotypes, in a few donors.

The receptor comes from a man between 50 and 59 years old who received an inactivated influenza vaccine. This sequence joins TRBV5-1 and TRBJ2-3; either TRBD1 or TRBD2 may fit D (5 bases each). The specimen was CD4+ T cells sorted from PBMCs, collected about 12 days after vaccination. CDR3 sequence: CASSTGPATDTQYF. CDR3 DNA: TGCGCCAGCAGCACGGGACCAGCCACAGATACGCAGTATTTT.